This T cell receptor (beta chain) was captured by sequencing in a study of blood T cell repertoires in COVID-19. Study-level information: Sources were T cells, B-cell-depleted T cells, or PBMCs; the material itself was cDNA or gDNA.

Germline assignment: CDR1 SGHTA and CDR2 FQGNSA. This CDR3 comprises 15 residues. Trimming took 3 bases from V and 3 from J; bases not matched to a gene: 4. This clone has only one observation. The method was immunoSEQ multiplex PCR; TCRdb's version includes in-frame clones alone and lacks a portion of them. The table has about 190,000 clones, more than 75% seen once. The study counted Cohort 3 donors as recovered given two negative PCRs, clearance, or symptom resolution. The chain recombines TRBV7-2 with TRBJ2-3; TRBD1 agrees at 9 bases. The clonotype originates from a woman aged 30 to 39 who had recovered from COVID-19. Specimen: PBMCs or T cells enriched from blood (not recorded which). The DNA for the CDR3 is TGTGCCAGCAGCTTCACAGGGGGCTCAACAGATACGCAGTATTTT. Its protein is CASSFTGGSTDTQYF.